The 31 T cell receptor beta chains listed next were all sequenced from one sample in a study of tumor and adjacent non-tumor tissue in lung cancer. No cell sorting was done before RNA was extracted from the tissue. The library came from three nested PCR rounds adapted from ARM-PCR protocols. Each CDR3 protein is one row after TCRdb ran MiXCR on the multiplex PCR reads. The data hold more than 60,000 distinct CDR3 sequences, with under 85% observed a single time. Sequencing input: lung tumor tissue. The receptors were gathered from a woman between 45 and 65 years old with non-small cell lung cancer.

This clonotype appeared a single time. In DNA form, the CDR3 reads TGTGCCTGCCAGCTACCGGGACAGGGGGTCAACGAGCAGTACTTC. It translates to CACQLPGQGVNEQYF. The rearrangement joins TRBV6-2 or TRBV6-3 to TRBJ2-7, with 11 nucleotides matching TRBD1. The V segment lost 11 bases and the J segment 5 bases; nucleotides outside the gene matches: 14. The CDR3 loop spans 15 amino acids. Germline V gives CDR1 MNHEY, CDR2 SVGEGT.

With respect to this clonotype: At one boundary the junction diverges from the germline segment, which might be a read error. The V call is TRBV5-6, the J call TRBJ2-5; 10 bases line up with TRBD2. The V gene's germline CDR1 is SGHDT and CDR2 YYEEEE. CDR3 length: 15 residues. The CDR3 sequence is CVSSLRLAGEETQYF. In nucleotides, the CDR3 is TGTGTCAGCAGCTTGCGGCTAGCGGGAGAGGAGACCCAGTACTTC. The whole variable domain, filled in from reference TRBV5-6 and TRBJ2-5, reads DAGVTQSPTHLIKTRGQQVTLRCSPKSGHDTVSWYQQALGQGPQFIFQYYEEEERQRGNFPDRFSGHQFPNYSSELNVNALLLGDSALYLCVSSLRLAGEETQYFGPGTRLLVL.

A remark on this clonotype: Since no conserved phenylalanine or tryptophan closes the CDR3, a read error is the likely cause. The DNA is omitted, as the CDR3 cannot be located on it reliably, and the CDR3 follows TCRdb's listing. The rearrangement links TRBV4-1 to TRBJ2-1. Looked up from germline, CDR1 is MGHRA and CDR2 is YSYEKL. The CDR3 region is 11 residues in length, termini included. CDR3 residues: CASRTIGEQCL.

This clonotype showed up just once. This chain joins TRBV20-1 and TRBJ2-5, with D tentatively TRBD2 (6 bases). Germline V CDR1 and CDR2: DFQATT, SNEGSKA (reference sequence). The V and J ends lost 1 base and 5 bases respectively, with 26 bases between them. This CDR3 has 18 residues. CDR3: CSARVVGGADHPHETQYF. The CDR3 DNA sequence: TGCAGTGCTAGAGTTGTGGGGGGAGCAGACCACCCCCACGAGACCCAGTACTTC.

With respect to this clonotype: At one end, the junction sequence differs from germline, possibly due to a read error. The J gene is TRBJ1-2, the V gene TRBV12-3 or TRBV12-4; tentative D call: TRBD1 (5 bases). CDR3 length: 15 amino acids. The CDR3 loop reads CASSRTWGSNCGYTF. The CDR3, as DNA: TGTGCCAGCAGTCGGACATGGGGTTCTAACTGTGGCTACACCTTC.

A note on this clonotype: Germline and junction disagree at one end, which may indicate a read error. The CDR3 spells CASSYSSGSSYKQYF. DNA of the CDR3: TGTGCTAGCAGTTACTCCAGCGGGAGCTCCTACAAGCAGTACTTC. This chain links TRBV6-5 with TRBJ2-7, with 8 bases lining up with TRBD2. This CDR3 comprises 15 residues. CDR1 is MNHEY, CDR2 SVGAGI, per germline.

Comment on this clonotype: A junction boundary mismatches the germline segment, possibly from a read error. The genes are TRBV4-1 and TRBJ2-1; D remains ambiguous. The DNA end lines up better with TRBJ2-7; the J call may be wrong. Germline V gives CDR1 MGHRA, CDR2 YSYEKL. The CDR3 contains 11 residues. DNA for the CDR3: TGCACCAGCAGGACCATAACTGAGCAGTACTTC. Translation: CTSRTITEQYF.

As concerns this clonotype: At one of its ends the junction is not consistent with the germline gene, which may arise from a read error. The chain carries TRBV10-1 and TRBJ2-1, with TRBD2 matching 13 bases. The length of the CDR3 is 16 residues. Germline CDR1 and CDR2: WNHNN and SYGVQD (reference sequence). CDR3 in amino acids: CASNESRLAGGDKQFF. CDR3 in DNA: TGCGCCAGCAATGAGTCGCGACTAGCGGGAGGTGATAAGCAGTTCTTC.

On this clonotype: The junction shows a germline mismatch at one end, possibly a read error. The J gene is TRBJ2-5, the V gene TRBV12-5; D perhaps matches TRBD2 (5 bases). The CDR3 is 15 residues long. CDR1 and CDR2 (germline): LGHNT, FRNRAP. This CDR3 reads CTSARNVAIQESQYF. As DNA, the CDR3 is TGTACTAGTGCGCGAAACGTAGCGATCCAAGAGAGCCAGTACTTC.

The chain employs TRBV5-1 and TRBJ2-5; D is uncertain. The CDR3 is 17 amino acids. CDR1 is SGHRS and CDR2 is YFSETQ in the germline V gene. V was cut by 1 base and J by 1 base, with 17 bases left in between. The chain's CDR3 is CASSLYAFDTVQETQYF. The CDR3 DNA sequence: TGCGCCAGCAGCTTGTACGCGTTTGATACAGTCCAAGAGACCCAGTACTTC.

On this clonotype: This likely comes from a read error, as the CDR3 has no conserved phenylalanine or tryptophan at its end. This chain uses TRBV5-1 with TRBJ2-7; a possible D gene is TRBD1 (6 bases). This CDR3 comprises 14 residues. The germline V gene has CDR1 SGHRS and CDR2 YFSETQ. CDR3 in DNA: TGCGTCAGCAGCATGACAGGTAGCCCCTACGAGCAGTACTAC. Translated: CVSSMTGSPYEQYY.

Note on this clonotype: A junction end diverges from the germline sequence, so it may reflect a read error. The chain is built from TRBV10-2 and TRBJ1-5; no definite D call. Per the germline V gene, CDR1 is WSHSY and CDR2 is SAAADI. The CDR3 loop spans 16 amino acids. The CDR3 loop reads CASNESGLLLGQSQHF. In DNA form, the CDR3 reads TGCGCCAGCAATGAGTCAGGACTTCTCCTCGGTCAGTCCCAGCATTTT.

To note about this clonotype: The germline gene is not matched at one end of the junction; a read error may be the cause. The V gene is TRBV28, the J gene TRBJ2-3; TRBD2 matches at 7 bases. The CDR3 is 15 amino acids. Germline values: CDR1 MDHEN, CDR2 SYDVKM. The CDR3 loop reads CASSWGGPSTDMQYF. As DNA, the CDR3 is TGTGCCAGCAGTTGGGGGGGACCTAGCACAGATATGCAGTATTTT.

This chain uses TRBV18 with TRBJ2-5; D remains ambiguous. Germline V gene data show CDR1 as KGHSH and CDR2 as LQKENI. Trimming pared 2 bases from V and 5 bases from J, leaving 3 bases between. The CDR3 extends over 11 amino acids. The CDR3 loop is CASSPTETQYF. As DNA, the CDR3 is TGTGCCAGCTCACCAACTGAGACCCAGTACTTC.

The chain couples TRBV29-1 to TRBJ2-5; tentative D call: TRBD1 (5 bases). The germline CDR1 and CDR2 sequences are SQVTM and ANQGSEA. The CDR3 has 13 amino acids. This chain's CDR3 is CSVRVASEETQYF. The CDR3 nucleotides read TGCAGTGTCAGGGTGGCTTCGGAAGAGACCCAGTACTTC.

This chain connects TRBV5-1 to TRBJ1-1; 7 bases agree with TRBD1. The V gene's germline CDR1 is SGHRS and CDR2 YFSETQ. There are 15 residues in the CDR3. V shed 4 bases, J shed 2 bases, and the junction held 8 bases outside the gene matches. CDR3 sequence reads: CASSDPRTGNTEAFF. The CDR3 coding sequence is TGCGCCAGCAGCGACCCCAGGACAGGCAACACTGAAGCTTTCTTT.

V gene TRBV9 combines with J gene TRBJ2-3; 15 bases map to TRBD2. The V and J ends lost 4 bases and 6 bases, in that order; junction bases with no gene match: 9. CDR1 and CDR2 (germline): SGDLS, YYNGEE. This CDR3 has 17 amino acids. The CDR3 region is CASSRGLAGGRTDTQYF. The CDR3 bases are TGTGCCAGCAGCCGGGGACTAGCGGGAGGTCGGACGGATACGCAGTATTTT.

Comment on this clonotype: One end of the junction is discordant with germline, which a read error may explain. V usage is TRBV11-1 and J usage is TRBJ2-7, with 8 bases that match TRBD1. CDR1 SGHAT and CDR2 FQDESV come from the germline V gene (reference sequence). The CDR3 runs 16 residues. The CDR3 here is CASSYSRGQRKAEQYF. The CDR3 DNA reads TGTGCTAGCAGCTATTCCAGGGGGCAGCGTAAGGCCGAGCAGTACTTC.

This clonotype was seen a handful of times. Here the CDR3 reads CASRPTRRIDTQYF. CDR3 sequence (DNA): TGTGCCAGCAGGCCAACAAGGAGGATAGATACGCAGTATTTT. This chain uses TRBV7-8 with TRBJ2-3; maybe TRBD2 (5 bases). Deletions cut 6 bases from V and 5 bases from J, with 15 bases between. Germline lookup yields CDR1 SGHVS and CDR2 FQNEAQ. The CDR3 consists of 14 residues.

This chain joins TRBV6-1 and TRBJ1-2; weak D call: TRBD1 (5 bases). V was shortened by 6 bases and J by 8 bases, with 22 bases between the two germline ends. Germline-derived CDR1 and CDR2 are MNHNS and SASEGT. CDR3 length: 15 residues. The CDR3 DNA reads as TGTGCCAGCAGCGAGGGGAGACTGGGGCCAGCAGGCTACACCTTC. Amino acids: CASSEGRLGPAGYTF.

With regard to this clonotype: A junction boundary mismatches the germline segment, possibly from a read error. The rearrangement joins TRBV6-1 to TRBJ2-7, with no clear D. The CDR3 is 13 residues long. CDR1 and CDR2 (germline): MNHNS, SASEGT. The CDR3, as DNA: TGTGCCGGCAGTGATGCTTCCAGGAACGAGCAGTACTTC. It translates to CAGSDASRNEQYF.

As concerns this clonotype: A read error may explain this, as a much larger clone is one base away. CDR3 loop: CASSFGGSNYNEQFF. In DNA form, the CDR3 reads TGTGCCAGCAGCTTTGGCGGGAGTAATTACAATGAGCAGTTCTTC. V gene TRBV5-4 combines with J gene TRBJ2-1; 7 positions match TRBD2. The CDR3 is 15 amino acids. V was clipped by 2 bases and J by 4 bases; unmatched bases: 6. Germline V gene lookup returns CDR1 SGHNT and CDR2 YYREEE (reference sequence).

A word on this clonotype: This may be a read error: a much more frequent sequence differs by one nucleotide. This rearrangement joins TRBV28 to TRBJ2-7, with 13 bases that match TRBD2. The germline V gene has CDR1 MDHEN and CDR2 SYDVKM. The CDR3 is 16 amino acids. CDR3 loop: CASSSTGLAGAYERYF. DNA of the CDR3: TGTGCCAGCAGTTCCACAGGACTAGCGGGAGCCTACGAGCGGTACTTC.

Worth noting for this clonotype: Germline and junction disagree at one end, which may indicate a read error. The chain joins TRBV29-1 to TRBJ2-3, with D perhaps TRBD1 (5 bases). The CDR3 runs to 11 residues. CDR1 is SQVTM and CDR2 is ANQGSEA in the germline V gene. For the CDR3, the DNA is TGCAGCATTGACAGCATAGATACGCAGTATTTT. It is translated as CSIDSIDTQYF.

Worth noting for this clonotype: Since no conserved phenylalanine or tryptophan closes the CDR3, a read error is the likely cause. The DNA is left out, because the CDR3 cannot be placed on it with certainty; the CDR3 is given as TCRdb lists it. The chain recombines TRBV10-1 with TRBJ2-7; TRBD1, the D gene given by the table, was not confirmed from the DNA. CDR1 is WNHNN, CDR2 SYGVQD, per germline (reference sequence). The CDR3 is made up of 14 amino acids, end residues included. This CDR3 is CASSDPGKGYEEYL.

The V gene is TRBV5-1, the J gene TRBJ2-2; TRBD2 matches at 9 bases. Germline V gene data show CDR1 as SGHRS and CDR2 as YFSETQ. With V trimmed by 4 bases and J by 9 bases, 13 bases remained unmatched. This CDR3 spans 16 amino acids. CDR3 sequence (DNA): TGCGCCAGCAGCACCGGGACTAGCAGGACATCCTGGGAGCTGTTTTTT. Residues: CASSTGTSRTSWELFF.

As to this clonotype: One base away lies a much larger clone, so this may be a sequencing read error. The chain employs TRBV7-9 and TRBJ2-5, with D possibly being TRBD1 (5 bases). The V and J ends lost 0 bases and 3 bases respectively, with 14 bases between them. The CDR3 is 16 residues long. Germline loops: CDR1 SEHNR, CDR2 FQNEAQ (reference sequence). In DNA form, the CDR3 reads TGTGCCAGCAGCTTAGCCAGGGCAGGGTTGAAAGAGACCCAGTACTTC. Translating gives CASSLARAGLKETQYF.

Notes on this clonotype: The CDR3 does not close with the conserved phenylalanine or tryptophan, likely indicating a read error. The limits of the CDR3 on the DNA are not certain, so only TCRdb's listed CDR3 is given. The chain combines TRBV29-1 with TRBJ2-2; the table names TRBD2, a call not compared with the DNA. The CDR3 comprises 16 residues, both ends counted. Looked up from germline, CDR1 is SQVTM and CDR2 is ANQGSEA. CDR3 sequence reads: CSVEAPSGRARGELFL.

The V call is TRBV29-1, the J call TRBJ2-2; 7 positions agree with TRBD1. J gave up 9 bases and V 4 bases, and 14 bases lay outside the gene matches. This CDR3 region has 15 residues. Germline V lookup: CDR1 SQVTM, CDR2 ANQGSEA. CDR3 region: CSVGGQGVGTRELFF. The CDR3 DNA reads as TGCAGCGTTGGTGGTCAGGGGGTAGGGACCAGGGAGCTGTTTTTT.

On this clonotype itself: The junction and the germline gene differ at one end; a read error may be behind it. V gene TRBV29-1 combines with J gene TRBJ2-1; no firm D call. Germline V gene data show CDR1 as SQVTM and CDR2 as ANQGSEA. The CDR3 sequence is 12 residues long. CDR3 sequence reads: CSVPKTINEHFF. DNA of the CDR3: TGCAGCGTTCCTAAAACTATCAATGAGCACTTCTTC.

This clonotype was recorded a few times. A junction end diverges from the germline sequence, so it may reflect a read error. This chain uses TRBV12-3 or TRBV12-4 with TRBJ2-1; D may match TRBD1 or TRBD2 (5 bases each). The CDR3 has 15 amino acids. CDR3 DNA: TGTGCCAGTAGTTTATTTGGGACCATCGGCAATGAGCAGTTCTTC. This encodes CASSLFGTIGNEQFF.